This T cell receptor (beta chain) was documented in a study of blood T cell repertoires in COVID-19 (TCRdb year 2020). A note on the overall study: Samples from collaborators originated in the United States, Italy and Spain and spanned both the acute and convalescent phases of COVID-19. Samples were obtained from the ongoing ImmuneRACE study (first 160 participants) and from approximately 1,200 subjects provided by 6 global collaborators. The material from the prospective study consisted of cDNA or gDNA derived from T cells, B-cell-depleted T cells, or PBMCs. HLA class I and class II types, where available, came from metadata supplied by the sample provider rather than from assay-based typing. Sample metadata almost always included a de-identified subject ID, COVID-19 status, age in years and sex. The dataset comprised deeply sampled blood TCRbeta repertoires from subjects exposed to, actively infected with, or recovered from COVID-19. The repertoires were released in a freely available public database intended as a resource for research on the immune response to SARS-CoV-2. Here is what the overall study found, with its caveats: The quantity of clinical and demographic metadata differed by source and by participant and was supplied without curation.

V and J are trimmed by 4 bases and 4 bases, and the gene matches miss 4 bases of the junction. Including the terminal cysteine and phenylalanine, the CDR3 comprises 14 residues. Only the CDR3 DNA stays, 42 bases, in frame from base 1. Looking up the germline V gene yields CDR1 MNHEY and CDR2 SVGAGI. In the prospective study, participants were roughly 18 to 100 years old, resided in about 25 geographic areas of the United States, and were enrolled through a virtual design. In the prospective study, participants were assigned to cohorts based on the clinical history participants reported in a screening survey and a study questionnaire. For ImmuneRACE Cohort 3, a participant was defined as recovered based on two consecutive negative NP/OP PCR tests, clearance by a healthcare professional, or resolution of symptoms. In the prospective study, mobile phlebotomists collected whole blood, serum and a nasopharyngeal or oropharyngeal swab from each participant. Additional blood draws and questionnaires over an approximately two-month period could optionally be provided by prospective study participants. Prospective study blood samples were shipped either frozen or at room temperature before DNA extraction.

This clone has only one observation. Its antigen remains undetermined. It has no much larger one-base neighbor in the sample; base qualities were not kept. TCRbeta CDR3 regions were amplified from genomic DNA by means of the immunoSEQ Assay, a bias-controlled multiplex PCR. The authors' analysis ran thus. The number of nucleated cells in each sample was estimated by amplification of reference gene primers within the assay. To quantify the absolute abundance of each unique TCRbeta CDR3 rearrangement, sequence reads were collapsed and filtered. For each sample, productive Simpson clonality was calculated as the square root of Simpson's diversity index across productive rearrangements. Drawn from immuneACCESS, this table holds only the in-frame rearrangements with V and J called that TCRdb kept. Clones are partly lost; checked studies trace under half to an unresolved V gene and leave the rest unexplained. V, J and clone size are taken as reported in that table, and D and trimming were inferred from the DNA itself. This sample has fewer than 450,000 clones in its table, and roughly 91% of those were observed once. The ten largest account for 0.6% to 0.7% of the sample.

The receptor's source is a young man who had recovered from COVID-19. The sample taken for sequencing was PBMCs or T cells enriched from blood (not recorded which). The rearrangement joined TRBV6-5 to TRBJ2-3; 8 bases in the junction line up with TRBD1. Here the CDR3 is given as CASSLTGVPDTQYF. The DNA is TGTGCCAGCAGTTTGACAGGGGTCCCAGATACGCAGTATTTT.